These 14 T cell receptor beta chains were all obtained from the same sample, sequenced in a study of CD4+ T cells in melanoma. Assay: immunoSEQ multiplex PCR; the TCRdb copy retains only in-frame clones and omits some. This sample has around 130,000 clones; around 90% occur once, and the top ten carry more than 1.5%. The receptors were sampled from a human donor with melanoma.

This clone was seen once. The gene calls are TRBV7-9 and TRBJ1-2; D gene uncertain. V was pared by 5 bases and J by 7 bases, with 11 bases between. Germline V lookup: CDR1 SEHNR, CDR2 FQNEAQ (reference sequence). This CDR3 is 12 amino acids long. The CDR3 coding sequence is TGTGCCAGCAGCCTGGATCTTGGTGGCTACACCTTC. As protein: CASSLDLGGYTF. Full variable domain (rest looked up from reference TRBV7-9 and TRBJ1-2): DTGVSQNPRHKITKRGQNVTFRCDPISEHNRLYWYRQTLGQGPEFLTYFQNEAQLEKSRLLSDRFSAERPKGSFSTLEIQRTEQGDSAMYLCASSLDLGGYTFGSGTRLTVV.

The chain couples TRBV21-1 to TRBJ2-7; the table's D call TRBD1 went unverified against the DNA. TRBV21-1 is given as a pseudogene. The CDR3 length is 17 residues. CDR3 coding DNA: TGTGCCAGCAGCAAAGACGATCCAGGCGAGAACTGCTACGAGCAGTACTTC. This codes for CASSKDDPGENCYEQYF.

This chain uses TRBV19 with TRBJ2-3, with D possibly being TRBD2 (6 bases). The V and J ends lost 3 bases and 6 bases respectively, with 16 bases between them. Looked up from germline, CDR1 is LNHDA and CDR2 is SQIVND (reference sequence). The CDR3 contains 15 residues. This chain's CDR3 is CASSIAVPGTDTQYF. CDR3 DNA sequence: TGTGCCAGTAGTATTGCGGTTCCTGGGACTGATACGCAGTATTTT.

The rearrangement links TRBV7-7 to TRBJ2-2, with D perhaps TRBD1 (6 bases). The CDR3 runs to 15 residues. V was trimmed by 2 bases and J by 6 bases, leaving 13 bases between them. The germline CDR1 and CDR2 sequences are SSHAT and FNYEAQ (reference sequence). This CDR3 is CASSLQGLGAGELFF. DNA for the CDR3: TGTGCCAGCAGCTTACAGGGGTTAGGAGCCGGGGAGCTGTTTTTT.

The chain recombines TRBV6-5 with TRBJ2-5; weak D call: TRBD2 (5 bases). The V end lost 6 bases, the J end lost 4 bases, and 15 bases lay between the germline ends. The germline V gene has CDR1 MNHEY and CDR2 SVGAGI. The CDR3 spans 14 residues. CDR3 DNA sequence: TGTGCCAGCAGATCCACTAGGTTGGGAGAGACCCAGTACTTC. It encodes CASRSTRLGETQYF.

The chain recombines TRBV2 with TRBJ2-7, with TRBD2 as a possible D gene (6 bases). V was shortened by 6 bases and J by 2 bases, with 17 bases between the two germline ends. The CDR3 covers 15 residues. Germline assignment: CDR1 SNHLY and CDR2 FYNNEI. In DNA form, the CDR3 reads TGTGCCAGCAGGCCGGGAGCGGGTCTCGCCTACGAGCAGTACTTC. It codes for CASRPGAGLAYEQYF.

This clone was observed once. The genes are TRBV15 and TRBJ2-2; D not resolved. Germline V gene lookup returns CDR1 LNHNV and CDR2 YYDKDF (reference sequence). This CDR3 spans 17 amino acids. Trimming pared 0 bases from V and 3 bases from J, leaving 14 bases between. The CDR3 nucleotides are TGTGCCACCAGCAGAGATTCTGGGTCCATGTACACCGGGGAGCTGTTTTTT. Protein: CATSRDSGSMYTGELFF. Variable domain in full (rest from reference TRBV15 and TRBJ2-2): DAMVIQNPRYQVTQFGKPVTLSCSQTLNHNVMYWYQQKSSQAPKLLFHYYDKDFNNEADTPDNFQSRRPNTSFCFLDIRSPGLGDTAMYLCATSRDSGSMYTGELFFGEGSRLTVL.

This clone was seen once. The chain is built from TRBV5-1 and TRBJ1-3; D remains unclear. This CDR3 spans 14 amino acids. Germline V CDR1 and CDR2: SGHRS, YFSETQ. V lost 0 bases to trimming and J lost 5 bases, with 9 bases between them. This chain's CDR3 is CASSLGPDRNTIYF. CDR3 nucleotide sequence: TGCGCCAGCAGCTTGGGTCCGGATAGAAACACCATATATTTT.

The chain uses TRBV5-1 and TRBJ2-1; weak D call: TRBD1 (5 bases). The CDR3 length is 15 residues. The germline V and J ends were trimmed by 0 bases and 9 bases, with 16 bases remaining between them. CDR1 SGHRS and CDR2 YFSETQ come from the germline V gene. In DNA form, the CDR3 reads TGCGCCAGCAGCTTGGCCCAGGGCTATTCCGTTGAGCAGTTCTTC. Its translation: CASSLAQGYSVEQFF.

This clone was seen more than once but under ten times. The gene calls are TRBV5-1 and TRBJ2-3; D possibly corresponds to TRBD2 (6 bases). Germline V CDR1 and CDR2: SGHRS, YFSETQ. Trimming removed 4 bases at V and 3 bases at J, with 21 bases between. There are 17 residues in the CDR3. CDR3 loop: CASSVGRGDSWTDTQYF. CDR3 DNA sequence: TGCGCCAGCAGCGTGGGCAGAGGGGACTCTTGGACAGATACGCAGTATTTT.

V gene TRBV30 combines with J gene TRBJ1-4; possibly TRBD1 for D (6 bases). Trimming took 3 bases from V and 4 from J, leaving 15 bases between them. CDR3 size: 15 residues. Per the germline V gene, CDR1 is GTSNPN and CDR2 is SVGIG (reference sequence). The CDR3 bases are TGTGCCTGGAGGCCCAGGGGCGCCGGTAATGAAAAACTGTTTTTT. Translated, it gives CAWRPRGAGNEKLFF.

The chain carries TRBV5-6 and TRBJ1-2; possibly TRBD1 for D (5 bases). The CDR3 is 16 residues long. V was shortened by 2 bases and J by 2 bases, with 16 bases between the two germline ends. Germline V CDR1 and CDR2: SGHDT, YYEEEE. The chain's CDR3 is CASSLVGIGENYGYTF. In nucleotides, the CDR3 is TGTGCCAGCAGCTTAGTTGGCATAGGGGAAAACTATGGCTACACCTTC. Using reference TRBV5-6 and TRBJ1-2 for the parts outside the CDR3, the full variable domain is DAGVTQSPTHLIKTRGQQVTLRCSPKSGHDTVSWYQQALGQGPQFIFQYYEEEERQRGNFPDRFSGHQFPNYSSELNVNALLLGDSALYLCASSLVGIGENYGYTFGSGTRLTVV.

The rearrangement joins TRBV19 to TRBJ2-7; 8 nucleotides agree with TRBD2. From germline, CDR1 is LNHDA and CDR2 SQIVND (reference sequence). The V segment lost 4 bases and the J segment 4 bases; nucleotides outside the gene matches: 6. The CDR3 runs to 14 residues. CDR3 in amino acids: CASSTREGPYEQYF. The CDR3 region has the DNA TGTGCCAGTAGTACCCGGGAGGGCCCGTACGAGCAGTACTTC.

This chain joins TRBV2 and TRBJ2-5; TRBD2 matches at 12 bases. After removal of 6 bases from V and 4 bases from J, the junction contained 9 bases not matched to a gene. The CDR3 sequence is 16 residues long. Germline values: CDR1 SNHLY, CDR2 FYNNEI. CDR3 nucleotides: TGTGCCAGCAGGGGTCTAGCGGGGGGGAGAGGAGAGACCCAGTACTTC. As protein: CASRGLAGGRGETQYF.